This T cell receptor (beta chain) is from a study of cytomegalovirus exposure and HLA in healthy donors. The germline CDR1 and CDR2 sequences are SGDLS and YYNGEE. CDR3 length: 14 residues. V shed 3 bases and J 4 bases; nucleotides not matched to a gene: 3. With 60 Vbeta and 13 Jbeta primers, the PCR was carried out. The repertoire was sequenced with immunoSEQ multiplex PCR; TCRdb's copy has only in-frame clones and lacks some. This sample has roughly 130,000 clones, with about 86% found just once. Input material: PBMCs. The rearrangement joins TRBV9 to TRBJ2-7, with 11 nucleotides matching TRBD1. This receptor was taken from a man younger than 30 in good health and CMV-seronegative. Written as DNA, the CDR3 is TGTGCCAGCAGCGCCGGGACAGGGGGGTACGAGCAGTACTTC. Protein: CASSAGTGGYEQYF.